The 15 T cell receptor beta chains below all came from one sample that was sequenced in a study of control samples from healthy donors and cancer patients. Generated by immunoSEQ multiplex PCR, the TCRdb table keeps only in-frame clones and is missing some. Among fewer than 60,000 clones, 85% to 95% were seen once, and the ten largest hold less than 3%. Sequenced input: blood. The receptors shown here come from a young man in good health.

The chain uses TRBV4-1 and TRBJ1-5, with D uncertain. The CDR3 sequence is 15 residues long. With 1 base removed from V and 2 bases from J, the gap between germline ends came to 9 bases. Germline V lookup: CDR1 MGHRA, CDR2 YSYEKL. The CDR3 nucleotides read TGCGCCAGCAGCCAAGTCTCGGAGGGCAATCAGCCCCAGCATTTT. Translated: CASSQVSEGNQPQHF.

The chain uses TRBV19 and TRBJ1-6, with D maybe TRBD1 (5 bases). Germline values: CDR1 LNHDA, CDR2 SQIVND (reference sequence). Trimming pared 7 bases from V and 5 bases from J, leaving 6 bases between. The length of the CDR3 is 12 residues. The CDR3 region has the DNA TGTGCCAGTAAGGGGAATAATTCACCCCTCCACTTT. This encodes CASKGNNSPLHF.

The rearrangement joins TRBV6-5 to TRBJ2-6, with D possibly being TRBD1 (6 bases). V lost 4 bases to trimming and J lost 3 bases, with 7 bases between them. The germline V gene encodes CDR1 MNHEY and CDR2 SVGAGI. There are 14 residues in the CDR3. Here the CDR3 DNA reads TGTGCCAGCAGTTCGACAGGTGGGGCCAACGTCCTGACTTTC. Its translation is CASSSTGGANVLTF.

The CDR3: CASSTGGSNYNSPLHF. The CDR3, as DNA: TGTGCCAGTAGTACAGGGGGCAGTAACTATAATTCACCCCTCCACTTT. This chain connects TRBV19 to TRBJ1-6; 8 bases map to TRBD1. The CDR3 has 16 amino acids. Germline lookup yields CDR1 LNHDA and CDR2 SQIVND (reference sequence). V was pared by 4 bases and J by 3 bases, with 5 bases of the junction left unmatched.

This sequence joins TRBV10-3 and TRBJ2-7; tentatively, D is TRBD2 (5 bases). From germline, CDR1 is ENHRY and CDR2 SYGVKD. The V and J ends lost 5 bases and 1 base respectively, with 12 bases between them. The CDR3 length is 14 residues. As DNA, the CDR3 is TGTGCCATCAGTCAGCTTAGCGTTTCCTACGAGCAGTACTTC. Amino acids: CAISQLSVSYEQYF.

The rearrangement uses TRBV5-5 and TRBJ2-1; 10 nucleotides agree with TRBD2. The V gene's germline CDR1 is SGHKS and CDR2 YYEKEE (reference sequence). V was pared by 4 bases and J by 5 bases, with 9 bases of the junction left unmatched. CDR3 length equals 16 residues. The CDR3 here is CASSRSGLATHNEQFF. The CDR3, as DNA: TGTGCCAGCAGCAGGTCGGGACTAGCGACCCACAATGAGCAGTTCTTC.

This chain uses TRBV11-1 with TRBJ1-1; D might be TRBD1 (5 bases). The CDR3 spans 15 residues. The germline gives CDR1 SGHAT, CDR2 FQDESV (reference sequence). Trimming shortened V by 1 base and J by 1 base, and 10 bases separated the two germline ends. This CDR3 is CASSLGWQGNTEAFF. The CDR3 region has the DNA TGTGCCAGCAGCTTAGGGTGGCAGGGGAACACTGAAGCTTTCTTT.

This clone was picked up one time. The chain employs TRBV7-2 and TRBJ2-3; D is undetermined. The CDR3 has 14 residues. Per germline, CDR1 SGHTA and CDR2 FQGNSA. Deletions cut 2 bases from V and 1 base from J, with 7 bases between. CDR3 protein: CASSLSAGTDTQYF. CDR3 sequence (DNA): TGTGCCAGCAGCTTAAGTGCGGGCACAGATACGCAGTATTTT.

The rearrangement joins TRBV5-4 to TRBJ2-3, with unresolved D. The CDR3 has 12 residues. Germline CDR1 SGHNT, CDR2 YYREEE (reference sequence). V was clipped by 4 bases and J by 5 bases, with 8 bases between them. CDR3 sequence (DNA): TGTGCCAGCAGCCAGCGCAGAGATACGCAGTATTTT. Translation gives CASSQRRDTQYF.

This chain joins TRBV3-1 (or the pseudogene TRBV3-2) and TRBJ1-5; possibly TRBD1 for D (5 bases). The CDR3 is made up of 14 amino acids. In germline, CDR1 is LGHDT, CDR2 YNNKEL (reference sequence). Trimming stripped 4 bases from V and 4 bases from J, with 11 bases between. The CDR3 region is CASSPRGTNQPQHF. The DNA of the CDR3 is TGTGCCAGCAGCCCTCGGGGCACAAATCAGCCCCAGCATTTT.

The chain uses TRBV5-1 and TRBJ2-2; D uncertain. Per germline, CDR1 SGHRS and CDR2 YFSETQ. The CDR3 totals 14 residues. The germline V and J ends were trimmed by 2 bases and 6 bases, with 11 bases remaining between them. The CDR3 is CASSFPIGAGELFF. The CDR3 coding sequence is TGCGCCAGCAGCTTTCCCATCGGCGCCGGGGAGCTGTTTTTT.

The chain joins TRBV15 to TRBJ2-7; tentative D call: TRBD1 (5 bases). Germline CDR1 LNHNV, CDR2 YYDKDF (reference sequence). The CDR3 covers 14 residues. Trimming cost V 0 bases and J 7 bases, with 13 bases left between them. This CDR3 is CATSRETRDREQYF. The CDR3 nucleotides read TGTGCCACCAGCAGAGAAACCAGGGATAGGGAGCAGTACTTC. Full variable domain (missing parts from reference TRBV15 and TRBJ2-7): DAMVIQNPRYQVTQFGKPVTLSCSQTLNHNVMYWYQQKSSQAPKLLFHYYDKDFNNEADTPDNFQSRRPNTSFCFLDIRSPGLGDTAMYLCATSRETRDREQYFGPGTRLTVT.

The V call is TRBV18, the J call TRBJ1-3; tentatively, D is TRBD1 (5 bases). CDR3 length: 15 residues. Trimming pared 1 base from V and 4 bases from J, leaving 11 bases between. Looked up from germline, CDR1 is KGHSH and CDR2 is LQKENI. CDR3 loop: CASSPQGNAGNTIYF. The CDR3, as DNA: TGTGCCAGCTCACCACAGGGGAATGCCGGAAACACCATATATTTT.

The chain joins TRBV19 to TRBJ2-7; D is perhaps TRBD2 (6 bases). CDR3 length: 15 residues. The germline V gene has CDR1 LNHDA and CDR2 SQIVND (reference sequence). V was pared by 1 base and J by 3 bases, with 13 bases between. The CDR3 DNA sequence: TGTGCCAGTAGTATAGGTGGCGGAGGGGTCTACGAGCAGTACTTC. This sequence encodes CASSIGGGGVYEQYF.

The gene calls are TRBV6-1 and TRBJ1-3; D gene unclear. Trimming took 1 base from V and 2 from J, leaving 12 bases between them. Germline V gene data show CDR1 as MNHNS and CDR2 as SASEGT. This CDR3 comprises 16 residues. In DNA form, the CDR3 reads TGTGCCAGCAGTGAAGTCCCCCCGGGAGCTGGAAACACCATATATTTT. Residues: CASSEVPPGAGNTIYF.